This section outlines one T cell receptor beta chain sequence together with its context. This record comes from a study of blood T cell repertoires in COVID-19. Overall study context: COVID-19 samples from acute and convalescent phases originated in the United States, Italy and Spain. The cDNA or gDNA used as material had been derived from T cells, B-cell-depleted T cells, or PBMCs.

This CDR3 spans 17 amino acids. The germline V gene encodes CDR1 LNHNV and CDR2 YYDKDF (reference sequence). V lost 2 bases to trimming and J lost 4 bases; unmatched junction nucleotides: 10. Authors' analysis steps: Using reference gene primer amplification, nucleated cell counts were estimated. The table came from immunoSEQ multiplex PCR; TCRdb's copy has only in-frame clones and leaves some out. Clonal size and the V and J genes are those of that table, whereas D and trimming came from the DNA. Of more than 200,000 clones in the sample, 79% were seen once. The gene calls are TRBV15 and TRBJ2-1, with TRBD2 matching 8 bases. The material sequenced was peripheral blood. This clonotype was sampled from a woman aged 40 to 50 with active or convalescent COVID-19. The CDR3 coding sequence is TGTGCCACCAGCAGAATAAACATCGGGGGGGTGTACAATGAGCAGTTCTTC. Encoded protein: CATSRINIGGVYNEQFF.